A selection of T cell receptor beta chains follows, all from one sample in a study of cytomegalovirus exposure and HLA in healthy donors. Measured with immunoSEQ multiplex PCR; TCRdb has only the in-frame clones, and not every one. The sample holds about 200,000 clones, around four fifths seen once. Sequenced sample: PBMCs. These receptors originate from a woman between 35 and 50 years old in good health and CMV-seronegative. Each CDR3 is given with its conserved first and last residue. Each record gives: V gene, J gene, clone size, D gene, CDR3 protein, CDR3 DNA. The D gene is left open where the match is weak. Size is omitted from some rows. Given values are once, few, many or a class for expanded clones.

v_gene: TRBV15; j_gene: TRBJ2-7; abundance: -; d_gene: TRBD2; CDR3aa: CATSRTSGNDEQYF; CDR3nt: TGTGCCACCAGCAGGACTAGCGGGAACGACGAGCAGTACTTC
v_gene: TRBV27; j_gene: TRBJ2-3; abundance: -; d_gene: TRBD2; CDR3aa: CASSFLSGRVVTDTQYF; CDR3nt: TGTGCCAGCAGTTTTCTATCCGGGAGGGTTGTCACAGATACGCAGTATTTT
v_gene: TRBV2; j_gene: TRBJ2-7; abundance: -; d_gene: TRBD2; CDR3aa: CASRDTSGSDEQYF; CDR3nt: TGTGCCAGCAGGGATACTAGCGGGAGCGACGAGCAGTACTTC
v_gene: TRBV7-2; j_gene: TRBJ2-7; abundance: -; d_gene: TRBD2; CDR3aa: CASSLALAGLIEQYF; CDR3nt: TGTGCCAGCAGCTTGGCACTAGCGGGACTAATCGAGCAGTACTTC
v_gene: TRBV6-5; j_gene: TRBJ1-1; abundance: few; d_gene: -; CDR3aa: CASSWQMNTEAFF; CDR3nt: TGTGCCAGCAGTTGGCAGATGAACACTGAAGCTTTCTTT
v_gene: TRBV9; j_gene: TRBJ2-7; abundance: -; d_gene: TRBD2; CDR3aa: CASSSRLAGADEQYF; CDR3nt: TGTGCCAGCAGCTCTAGACTAGCGGGAGCCGACGAGCAGTACTTC
v_gene: TRBV5-8; j_gene: TRBJ1-2; abundance: -; d_gene: TRBD1; CDR3aa: CASSIRSNRDRGRGYTF; CDR3nt: TGTGCCAGCAGCATTCGCTCGAACCGGGACAGGGGTAGAGGCTACACCTTC
v_gene: TRBV30; j_gene: TRBJ1-2; abundance: -; d_gene: -; CDR3aa: CACSVLALNTF; CDR3nt: TGTGCCTGTTCTGTTCTCGCGCTCAACACCTTC
v_gene: TRBV7-2; j_gene: TRBJ1-2; abundance: -; d_gene: -; CDR3aa: CASSLTANYGYTF; CDR3nt: TGTGCCAGCAGCTTGACAGCTAACTATGGCTACACCTTC
v_gene: TRBV10-3; j_gene: TRBJ1-1; abundance: -; d_gene: -; CDR3aa: CAIRRGVDTEAFF; CDR3nt: TGTGCCATCAGACGGGGGGTGGACACTGAAGCTTTCTTT
v_gene: TRBV6-1; j_gene: TRBJ1-1; abundance: -; d_gene: -; CDR3aa: CASSGRQVLNTEAFF; CDR3nt: TGTGCCAGCAGCGGCAGACAGGTGCTGAACACTGAAGCTTTCTTT
v_gene: TRBV4-1; j_gene: TRBJ2-7; abundance: -; d_gene: TRBD1; CDR3aa: CASSQAGTGSYEQYF; CDR3nt: TGCGCCAGCAGCCAAGCCGGGACAGGCTCCTACGAGCAGTACTTC
v_gene: TRBV10-1; j_gene: TRBJ1-5; abundance: -; d_gene: -; CDR3aa: CASSDRAGQPQHF; CDR3nt: TGCGCCAGCAGTGACAGGGCTGGGCAGCCCCAGCATTTT
v_gene: TRBV5-1; j_gene: TRBJ2-1; abundance: -; d_gene: -; CDR3aa: CASSLGARYNEQFF; CDR3nt: TGCGCCAGCAGCTTGGGAGCGCGTTACAATGAGCAGTTCTTC
v_gene: TRBV25-1; j_gene: TRBJ2-3; abundance: -; d_gene: TRBD2; CDR3aa: CASGPGGYTDTQYF; CDR3nt: TGTGCCAGCGGGCCGGGAGGTTACACAGATACGCAGTATTTT
v_gene: TRBV9; j_gene: TRBJ2-3; abundance: -; d_gene: -; CDR3aa: CASSVSTGANGDTQYF; CDR3nt: TGTGCCAGCAGCGTAAGCACAGGCGCCAACGGAGATACGCAGTATTTT
v_gene: TRBV18; j_gene: TRBJ2-2; abundance: -; d_gene: -; CDR3aa: CASSPFDNGGANTGELFF; CDR3nt: TGTGCCAGCTCACCGTTCGATAACGGGGGTGCGAACACCGGGGAGCTGTTTTTT
v_gene: TRBV5-1; j_gene: TRBJ1-1; abundance: once; d_gene: -; CDR3aa: CASSLEGGRDPFF; CDR3nt: TGCGCCAGCAGCTTGGAAGGGGGTAGGGATCCCTTCTTT
v_gene: TRBV5-1; j_gene: TRBJ1-2; abundance: -; d_gene: -; CDR3aa: CASSPMQGSNYGYTF; CDR3nt: TGCGCCAGCAGCCCGATGCAGGGGAGCAACTATGGCTACACCTTC
v_gene: TRBV9; j_gene: TRBJ2-3; abundance: -; d_gene: -; CDR3aa: CASSVTGNTDTQYF; CDR3nt: TGTGCCAGCAGCGTAACCGGGAACACAGATACGCAGTATTTT
v_gene: TRBV30; j_gene: TRBJ2-5; abundance: -; d_gene: -; CDR3aa: CAWRMAGRRLVTQYF; CDR3nt: TGTGCCTGGAGGATGGCGGGACGACGTTTGGTGACCCAGTACTTC
v_gene: TRBV27; j_gene: TRBJ1-1; abundance: -; d_gene: -; CDR3aa: CASSNIGGITEAFF; CDR3nt: TGTGCCAGCTCAAATATCGGGGGGATAACTGAAGCTTTCTTT
v_gene: TRBV11-3; j_gene: TRBJ2-2; abundance: -; d_gene: TRBD1; CDR3aa: CASSLGTDPNTGELFF; CDR3nt: TGTGCCAGCAGCCTTGGGACAGATCCGAACACCGGGGAGCTGTTTTTT
v_gene: TRBV7-9; j_gene: TRBJ1-1; abundance: -; d_gene: -; CDR3aa: CASSLTDYEAFF; CDR3nt: TGTGCCAGCAGCTTGACAGATTATGAAGCTTTCTTT
v_gene: TRBV7-9; j_gene: TRBJ1-1; abundance: -; d_gene: -; CDR3aa: CASSLAVATEAFF; CDR3nt: TGTGCCAGCAGCCTTGCAGTCGCCACTGAAGCTTTCTTT
v_gene: TRBV27; j_gene: TRBJ1-5; abundance: -; d_gene: -; CDR3aa: CASSLFSNQPQHF; CDR3nt: TGTGCCAGCAGTCTCTTCTCCAATCAGCCCCAGCATTTT
v_gene: TRBV19; j_gene: TRBJ2-2; abundance: few; d_gene: TRBD1; CDR3aa: CASSIPWPTGTNTGELFF; CDR3nt: TGTGCCAGTAGTATCCCTTGGCCGACAGGGACGAACACCGGGGAGCTGTTTTTT
v_gene: TRBV30; j_gene: TRBJ2-5; abundance: -; d_gene: -; CDR3aa: CAWRQGYQETQYF; CDR3nt: TGTGCCTGGAGGCAGGGGTACCAAGAGACCCAGTACTTC
v_gene: TRBV30; j_gene: TRBJ2-7; abundance: -; d_gene: -; CDR3aa: CAWSTFRAYEQYF; CDR3nt: TGTGCCTGGAGCACGTTTCGGGCCTACGAGCAGTACTTC
v_gene: TRBV5-1; j_gene: TRBJ2-5; abundance: -; d_gene: TRBD2; CDR3aa: CASSFGRGTQETQYF; CDR3nt: TGCGCCAGCAGCTTTGGGCGGGGGACCCAAGAGACCCAGTACTTC
v_gene: TRBV7-9; j_gene: TRBJ2-1; abundance: -; d_gene: -; CDR3aa: CASRAASSLRNEQFF; CDR3nt: TGTGCCAGCAGAGCGGCTAGCTCCCTTCGCAATGAGCAGTTCTTC
v_gene: TRBV27; j_gene: TRBJ2-5; abundance: -; d_gene: -; CDR3aa: CASSTGWETQYF; CDR3nt: TGTGCCAGTTCGACAGGATGGGAGACCCAGTACTTC
v_gene: TRBV18; j_gene: TRBJ2-6; abundance: -; d_gene: TRBD1; CDR3aa: CASSPRDRVSSGANVLTF; CDR3nt: TGTGCCAGCTCACCACGAGACAGGGTCTCCTCTGGGGCCAACGTCCTGACTTTC
v_gene: TRBV12-5; j_gene: TRBJ2-7; abundance: -; d_gene: TRBD2; CDR3aa: CASGTTSGIDEQYF; CDR3nt: TGTGCTAGTGGAACAACCAGCGGGATTGACGAGCAGTACTTC
v_gene: TRBV28; j_gene: TRBJ2-1; abundance: -; d_gene: -; CDR3aa: CASSFFRTLRNEQFF; CDR3nt: TGTGCCAGCAGTTTCTTTCGGACACTAAGAAATGAGCAGTTCTTC
v_gene: TRBV27; j_gene: TRBJ1-2; abundance: -; d_gene: TRBD1; CDR3aa: CASSSRDRANYGYTF; CDR3nt: TGTGCCAGCAGTTCCCGGGACAGGGCTAACTATGGCTACACCTTC
v_gene: TRBV7-2; j_gene: TRBJ2-7; abundance: -; d_gene: TRBD2; CDR3aa: CASSSGTSGRNSYEQYF; CDR3nt: TGTGCCAGCAGCTCTGGGACTAGCGGGAGAAACTCCTACGAGCAGTACTTC
v_gene: TRBV5-1; j_gene: TRBJ2-7; abundance: -; d_gene: TRBD2; CDR3aa: CASSTTSGSPHEQYF; CDR3nt: TGCGCCAGCAGCACGACTAGCGGGAGTCCCCACGAGCAGTACTTC
v_gene: TRBV9; j_gene: TRBJ2-1; abundance: -; d_gene: TRBD2; CDR3aa: CASSQTSVEQFF; CDR3nt: TGTGCCAGCAGCCAAACTAGCGTTGAGCAGTTCTTC
v_gene: TRBV6-1; j_gene: TRBJ2-7; abundance: once; d_gene: TRBD1; CDR3aa: CASREAGTGSYEQYF; CDR3nt: TGTGCCAGCAGAGAAGCCGGGACAGGCTCCTACGAGCAGTACTTC
v_gene: TRBV4-2; j_gene: TRBJ2-7; abundance: -; d_gene: -; CDR3aa: CASSRDYSYEQYF; CDR3nt: TGTGCCAGCAGCCGTGACTACTCCTACGAGCAGTACTTC
v_gene: TRBV18; j_gene: TRBJ2-7; abundance: -; d_gene: TRBD2; CDR3aa: CASSPRTSLTYEQYF; CDR3nt: TGTGCCAGCTCACCACGGACTAGCTTAACCTACGAGCAGTACTTC
v_gene: TRBV7-9; j_gene: TRBJ2-7; abundance: -; d_gene: TRBD2; CDR3aa: CASRQSGLAGVIEQYF; CDR3nt: TGTGCCAGCAGGCAATCTGGACTAGCGGGAGTTATCGAGCAGTACTTC
v_gene: TRBV9; j_gene: TRBJ2-6; abundance: -; d_gene: -; CDR3aa: CASSGMGGANVLTF; CDR3nt: TGTGCCAGCTCCGGGATGGGTGGGGCCAACGTCCTGACTTTC
v_gene: TRBV29-1; j_gene: TRBJ1-3; abundance: -; d_gene: -; CDR3aa: CSVGTSPGNTIYF; CDR3nt: TGCAGCGTTGGAACTTCCCCAGGAAACACCATATATTTT
v_gene: TRBV5-6; j_gene: TRBJ1-3; abundance: -; d_gene: TRBD1; CDR3aa: CASSPDRGRSGNTIYF; CDR3nt: TGTGCCAGCAGCCCTGACAGGGGACGTTCTGGAAACACCATATATTTT